This T cell receptor (beta chain) derives from a study of regulatory T cells in long-lasting Graves disease. Time point specified: newly diagnosed GD, antithyroid drugs for less than 3 months. PBMCs provided the RNA from which the TCR library was made. TCR beta libraries were built with iRepertoire HTBI primers and Arm-PCR of CDR3 regions. One entry per CDR3 protein, called by TCRdb with MiXCR from the multiplex PCR reads. The data show about 440,000 distinct CDR3 sequences, approximately 16% seen once. This clonotype was observed at least ten times. The CDR3 is 13 amino acids. The V end was cut by 4 bases, the J end by 7 bases, with 13 bases between. Another study also made use of these data, one on T cells in Graves' hyperthyroidism and ophthalmopathy.

The source was peripheral blood mononuclear cells (PBMCs), collected at new diagnosis, from a patient treated with antithyroid drugs. The chain combines TRBV12-3 or TRBV12-4 with TRBJ2-5, with D perhaps TRBD1 (6 bases). The clonotype was recovered from a woman under 40 with Graves disease. The CDR3 coding sequence is TGTGCCAGCAGTTGGACAGAGGGTGGGACCCAGTACTTC. This translates into CASSWTEGGTQYF.